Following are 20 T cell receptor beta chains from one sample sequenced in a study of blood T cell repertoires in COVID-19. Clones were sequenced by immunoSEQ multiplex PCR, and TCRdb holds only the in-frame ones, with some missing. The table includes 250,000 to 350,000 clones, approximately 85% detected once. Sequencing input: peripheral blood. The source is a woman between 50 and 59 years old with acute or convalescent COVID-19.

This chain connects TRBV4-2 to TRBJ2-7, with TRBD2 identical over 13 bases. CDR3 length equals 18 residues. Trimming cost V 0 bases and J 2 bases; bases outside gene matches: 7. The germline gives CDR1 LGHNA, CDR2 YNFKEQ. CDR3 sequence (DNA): TGTGCCAGCAGCCAAGATAACCCCACTAGCGGGAGGGCCTACGAGCAGTACTTC. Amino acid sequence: CASSQDNPTSGRAYEQYF.

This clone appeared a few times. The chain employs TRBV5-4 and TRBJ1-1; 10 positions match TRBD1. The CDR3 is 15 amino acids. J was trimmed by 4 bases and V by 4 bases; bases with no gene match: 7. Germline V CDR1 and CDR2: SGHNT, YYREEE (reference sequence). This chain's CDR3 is CASSGPGTGVTEAFF. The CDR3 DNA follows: TGTGCCAGCAGCGGACCCGGGACAGGGGTCACTGAAGCTTTCTTT.

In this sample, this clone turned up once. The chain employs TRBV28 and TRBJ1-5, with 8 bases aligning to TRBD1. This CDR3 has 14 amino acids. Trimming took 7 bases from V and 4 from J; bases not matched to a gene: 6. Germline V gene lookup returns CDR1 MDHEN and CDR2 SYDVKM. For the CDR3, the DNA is TGTGCCAGCACCCTCGACAGGGGAAATCAGCCCCAGCATTTT. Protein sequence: CASTLDRGNQPQHF.

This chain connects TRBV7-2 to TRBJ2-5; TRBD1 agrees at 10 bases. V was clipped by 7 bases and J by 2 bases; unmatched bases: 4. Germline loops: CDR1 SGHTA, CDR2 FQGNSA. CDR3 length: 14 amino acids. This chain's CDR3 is CASTGDRGQETQYF. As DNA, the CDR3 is TGTGCCAGCACCGGGGACAGGGGACAAGAGACCCAGTACTTC.

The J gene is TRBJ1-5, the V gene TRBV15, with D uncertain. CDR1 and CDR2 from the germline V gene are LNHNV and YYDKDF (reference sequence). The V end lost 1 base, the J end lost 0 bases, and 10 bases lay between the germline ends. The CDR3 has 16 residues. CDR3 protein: CATSRAGSYSNQPQHF. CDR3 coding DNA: TGTGCCACCAGCAGAGCAGGAAGCTATAGCAATCAGCCCCAGCATTTT.

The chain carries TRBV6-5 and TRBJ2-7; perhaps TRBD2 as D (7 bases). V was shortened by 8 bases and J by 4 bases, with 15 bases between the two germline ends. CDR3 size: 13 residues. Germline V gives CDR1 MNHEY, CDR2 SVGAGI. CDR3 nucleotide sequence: TGTGCCAGCTCCTCGGGGGGCAGATACGAGCAGTACTTC. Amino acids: CASSSGGRYEQYF.

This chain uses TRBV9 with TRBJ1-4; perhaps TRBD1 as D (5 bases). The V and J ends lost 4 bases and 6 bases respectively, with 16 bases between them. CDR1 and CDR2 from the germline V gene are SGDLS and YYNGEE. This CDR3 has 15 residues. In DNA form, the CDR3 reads TGTGCCAGCAGCCCCGATCGCGGGGGTGATGAAAAACTGTTTTTT. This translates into CASSPDRGGDEKLFF.

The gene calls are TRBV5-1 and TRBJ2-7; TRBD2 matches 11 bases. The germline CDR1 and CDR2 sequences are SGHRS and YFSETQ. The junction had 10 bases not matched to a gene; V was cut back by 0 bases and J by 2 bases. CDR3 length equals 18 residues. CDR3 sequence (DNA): TGCGCCAGCAGCTTGGGTTGGGCTAGCGGGAGGATTACCTACGAGCAGTACTTC. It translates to CASSLGWASGRITYEQYF.

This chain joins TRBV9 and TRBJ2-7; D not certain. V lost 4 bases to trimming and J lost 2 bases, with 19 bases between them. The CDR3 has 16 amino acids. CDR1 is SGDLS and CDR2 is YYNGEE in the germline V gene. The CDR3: CASSPSSDPFTYEQYF. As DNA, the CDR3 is TGTGCCAGCAGCCCGTCAAGCGACCCGTTCACCTACGAGCAGTACTTC.

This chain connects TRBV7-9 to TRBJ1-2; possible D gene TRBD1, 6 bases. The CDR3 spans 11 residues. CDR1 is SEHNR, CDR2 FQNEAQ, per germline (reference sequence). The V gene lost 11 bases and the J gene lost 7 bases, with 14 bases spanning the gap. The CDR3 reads CASQGSSGYTF. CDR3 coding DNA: TGTGCCTCACAGGGTTCGAGTGGCTACACCTTC.

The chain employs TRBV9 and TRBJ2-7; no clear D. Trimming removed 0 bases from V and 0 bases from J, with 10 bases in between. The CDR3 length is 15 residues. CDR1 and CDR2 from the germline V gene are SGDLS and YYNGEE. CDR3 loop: CASSVGSTTSYEQYF. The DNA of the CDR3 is TGTGCCAGCAGCGTAGGTAGCACTACCTCCTACGAGCAGTACTTC.

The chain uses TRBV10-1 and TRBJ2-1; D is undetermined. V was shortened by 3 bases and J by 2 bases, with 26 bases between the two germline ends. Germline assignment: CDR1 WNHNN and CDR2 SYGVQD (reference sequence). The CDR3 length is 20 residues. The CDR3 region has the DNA TGCGCCAGCAGTGAACCCGAGGATTCGGTCAAGCAATTGACCTACAATGAGCAGTTCTTC. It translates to CASSEPEDSVKQLTYNEQFF.

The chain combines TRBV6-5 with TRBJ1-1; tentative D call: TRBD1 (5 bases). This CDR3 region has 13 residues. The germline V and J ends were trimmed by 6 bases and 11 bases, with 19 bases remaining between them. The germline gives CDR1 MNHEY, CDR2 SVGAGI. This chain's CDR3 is CASSTGGIGGAFF. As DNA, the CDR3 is TGTGCCAGCAGCACCGGCGGCATTGGGGGGGCTTTCTTT.

CDR3 loop: CASSPQGVAQKLFF. DNA for the CDR3: TGTGCCAGCTCACCACAGGGAGTGGCGCAAAAACTGTTTTTT. The rearrangement joins TRBV18 to TRBJ1-4; the D is unclear. This CDR3 is built from 14 residues. Trimming cost V 1 base and J 9 bases, with 12 bases left between them. From germline, CDR1 is KGHSH and CDR2 LQKENI.

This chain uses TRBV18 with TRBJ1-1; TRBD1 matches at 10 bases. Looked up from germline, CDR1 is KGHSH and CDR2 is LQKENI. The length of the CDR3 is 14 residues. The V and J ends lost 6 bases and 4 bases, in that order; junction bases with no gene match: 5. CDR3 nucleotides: TGTGCCAGCTCGGGTCGGACAGGGGGCACTGAAGCTTTCTTT. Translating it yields CASSGRTGGTEAFF.

The CDR3 coding sequence is TGTGCCACCAGTGACCCTGGACAAATCCAAGAGACCCAGTACTTC. Its translation is CATSDPGQIQETQYF. This chain joins TRBV24-1 and TRBJ2-5, with D possibly TRBD1 on 5 matching bases. CDR1 is KGHDR and CDR2 is SFDVKD in the germline V gene. V shed 4 bases and J shed 1 base, with 12 bases lying between them. The CDR3 extends over 15 amino acids.

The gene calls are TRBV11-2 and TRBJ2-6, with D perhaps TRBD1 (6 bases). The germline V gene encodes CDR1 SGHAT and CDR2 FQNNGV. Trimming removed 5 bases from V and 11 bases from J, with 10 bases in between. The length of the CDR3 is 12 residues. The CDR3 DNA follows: TGTGCCAGCAGCGCAGGGGTGGACGTCCTGACTTTC. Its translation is CASSAGVDVLTF.

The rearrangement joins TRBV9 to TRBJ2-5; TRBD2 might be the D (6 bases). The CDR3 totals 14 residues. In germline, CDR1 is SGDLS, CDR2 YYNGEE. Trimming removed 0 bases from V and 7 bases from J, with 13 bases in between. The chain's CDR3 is CASSVASGEGTQYF. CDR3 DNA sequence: TGTGCCAGCAGCGTAGCCTCGGGAGAGGGGACCCAGTACTTC.

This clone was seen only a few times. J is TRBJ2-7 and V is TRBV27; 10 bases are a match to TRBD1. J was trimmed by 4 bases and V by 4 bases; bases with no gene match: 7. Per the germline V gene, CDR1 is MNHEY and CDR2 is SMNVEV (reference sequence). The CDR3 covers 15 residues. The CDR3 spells CASSSFGQGDYEQYF. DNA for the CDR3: TGTGCCAGCAGTTCCTTCGGACAGGGGGATTACGAGCAGTACTTC.

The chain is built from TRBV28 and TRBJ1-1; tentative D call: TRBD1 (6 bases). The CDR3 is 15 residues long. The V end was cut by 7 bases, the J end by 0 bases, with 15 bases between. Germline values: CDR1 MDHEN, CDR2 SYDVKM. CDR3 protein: CASTSLRGMNTEAFF. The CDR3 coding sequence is TGTGCCAGCACCTCACTGAGGGGGATGAACACTGAAGCTTTCTTT.